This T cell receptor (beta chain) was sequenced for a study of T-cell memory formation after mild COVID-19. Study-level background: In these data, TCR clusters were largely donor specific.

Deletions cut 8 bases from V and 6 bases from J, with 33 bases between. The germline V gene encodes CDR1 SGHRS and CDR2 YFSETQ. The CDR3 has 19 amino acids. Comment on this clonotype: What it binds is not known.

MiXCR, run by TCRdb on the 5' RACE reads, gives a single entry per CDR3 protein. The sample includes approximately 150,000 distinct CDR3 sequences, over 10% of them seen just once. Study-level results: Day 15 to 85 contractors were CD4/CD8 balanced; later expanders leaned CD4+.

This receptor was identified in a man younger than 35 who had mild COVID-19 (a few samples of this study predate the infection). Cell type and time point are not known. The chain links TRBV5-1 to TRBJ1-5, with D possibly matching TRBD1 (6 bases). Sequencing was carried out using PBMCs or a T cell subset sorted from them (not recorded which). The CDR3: CARSRGTSELAPTGQPQHF. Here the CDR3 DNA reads TGCGCCAGAAGCCGCGGGACATCAGAACTTGCACCCACGGGTCAGCCCCAGCATTTT.